This T cell receptor beta chain is drawn from a study of shared clonotypes between healthy human individuals. Study details: Per donor, CD8 memory used one plate, CD8 naive used two, CD4 memory used three and CD4 naive used three.

The V and J ends lost 3 bases and 7 bases respectively, with 7 bases between them. This CDR3 is built from 12 residues. Germline V CDR1 and CDR2: MDHEN, SYDVKM. Generated by immunoSEQ multiplex PCR, the TCRdb table keeps only in-frame clones and is missing some. The data hold around 720,000 clones, with roughly 73% observed a single time. A CD45RA-negative memory subset and a CD45RA+ naive subset were separated from the CD4+ cells. This TCR was recovered from a woman aged 30 to 39 in good health. Sequences were obtained from memory CD4+ T cells sorted from blood. As to subset: CD45RA-negative fraction. The rearrangement links TRBV28 to TRBJ2-1, with D hard to call. Here the CDR3 DNA reads TGTGCCAGCAGTTTCGCGTCGAATGAGCAGTTCTTC. It specifies CASSFASNEQFF.